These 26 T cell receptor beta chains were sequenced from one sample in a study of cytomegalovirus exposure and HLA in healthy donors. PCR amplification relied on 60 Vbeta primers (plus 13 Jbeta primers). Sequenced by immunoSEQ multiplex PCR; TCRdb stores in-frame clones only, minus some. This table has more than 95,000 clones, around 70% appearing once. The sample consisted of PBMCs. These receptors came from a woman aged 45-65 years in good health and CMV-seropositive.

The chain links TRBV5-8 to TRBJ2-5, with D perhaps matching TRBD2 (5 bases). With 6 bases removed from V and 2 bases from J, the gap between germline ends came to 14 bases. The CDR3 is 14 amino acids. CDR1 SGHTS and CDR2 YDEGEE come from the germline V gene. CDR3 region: CASTTPRGQETQYF. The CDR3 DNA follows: TGTGCCAGCACGACTCCTCGGGGTCAAGAGACCCAGTACTTC.

The CDR3 sequence is CASSEGQGPSGANVLTF. The DNA for the CDR3 is TGCGCCAGCAGCGAGGGACAGGGACCCTCTGGGGCCAACGTCCTGACTTTC. The V gene is TRBV5-1, the J gene TRBJ2-6; TRBD1 aligns across 9 bases. Germline CDR1 is SGHRS and CDR2 is YFSETQ. J was trimmed by 0 bases and V by 4 bases; bases with no gene match: 5. The CDR3 has 17 amino acids.

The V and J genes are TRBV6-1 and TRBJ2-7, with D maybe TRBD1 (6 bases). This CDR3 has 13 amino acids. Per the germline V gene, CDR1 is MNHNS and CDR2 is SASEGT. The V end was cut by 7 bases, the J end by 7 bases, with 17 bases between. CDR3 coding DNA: TGTGCCAGCACGGACGACAGGTTGGGGGAGCAGTACTTC. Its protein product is CASTDDRLGEQYF.

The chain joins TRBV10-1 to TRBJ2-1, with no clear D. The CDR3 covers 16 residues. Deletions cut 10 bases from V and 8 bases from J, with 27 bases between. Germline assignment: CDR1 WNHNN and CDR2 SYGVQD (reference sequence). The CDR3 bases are TGCGCCATTCCGACCGATAGCCCCATCCTAGGCTATGAGCAGTTCTTC. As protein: CAIPTDSPILGYEQFF.

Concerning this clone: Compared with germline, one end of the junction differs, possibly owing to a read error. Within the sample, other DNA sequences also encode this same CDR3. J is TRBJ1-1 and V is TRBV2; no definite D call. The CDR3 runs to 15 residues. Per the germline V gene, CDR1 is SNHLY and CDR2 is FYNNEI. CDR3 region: CASSEAAVMNTEAFF. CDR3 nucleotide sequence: TGTGCCAGCAGTGAAGCGGCTGTCATGAACACCGAAGCTTTCTTT.

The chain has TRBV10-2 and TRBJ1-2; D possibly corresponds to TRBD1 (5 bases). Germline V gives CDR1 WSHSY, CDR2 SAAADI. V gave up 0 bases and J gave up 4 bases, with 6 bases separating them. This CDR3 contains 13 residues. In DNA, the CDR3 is TGCGCCAGCAGTGAGTCTGACAGCTATGGCTACACCTTC. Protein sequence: CASSESDSYGYTF.

The chain's CDR3 is CASSPLGGYQETQYF. The DNA of the CDR3 is TGTGCCAGCTCACCATTGGGGGGTTACCAAGAGACCCAGTACTTC. The chain has TRBV18 and TRBJ2-5, with D perhaps matching TRBD2 (6 bases). CDR3 length: 15 residues. Germline lookup yields CDR1 KGHSH and CDR2 LQKENI. Between the trimmed V and J ends, which lost 2 bases and 0 bases, there was a span of 10 bases.

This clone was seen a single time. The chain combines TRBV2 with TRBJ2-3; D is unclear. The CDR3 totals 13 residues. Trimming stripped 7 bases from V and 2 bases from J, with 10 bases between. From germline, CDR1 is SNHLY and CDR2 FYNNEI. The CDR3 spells CASNGLITDTQYF. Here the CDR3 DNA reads TGTGCCAGCAATGGCTTAATCACAGATACGCAGTATTTT.

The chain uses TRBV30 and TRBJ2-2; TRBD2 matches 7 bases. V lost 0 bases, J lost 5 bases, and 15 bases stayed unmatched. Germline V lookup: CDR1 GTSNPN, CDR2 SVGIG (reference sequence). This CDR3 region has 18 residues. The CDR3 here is CAWSVRLAEAGSTGELFF. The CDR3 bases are TGTGCCTGGAGTGTTAGGCTAGCGGAAGCTGGATCAACCGGGGAGCTGTTTTTT.

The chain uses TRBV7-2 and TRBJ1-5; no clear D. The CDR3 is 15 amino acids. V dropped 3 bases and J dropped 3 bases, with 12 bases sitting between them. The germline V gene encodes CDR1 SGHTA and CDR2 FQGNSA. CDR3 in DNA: TGTGCCAGCAGCTTGGAGCAGGACTCCAATCAGCCCCAGCATTTT. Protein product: CASSLEQDSNQPQHF.

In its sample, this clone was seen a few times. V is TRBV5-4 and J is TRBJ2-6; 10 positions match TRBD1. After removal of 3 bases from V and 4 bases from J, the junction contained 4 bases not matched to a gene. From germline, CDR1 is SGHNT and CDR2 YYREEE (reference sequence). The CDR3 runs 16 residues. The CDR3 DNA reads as TGTGCCAGCAGCTCCGGGACAGGGGTCGGGGCCAACGTCCTGACTTTC. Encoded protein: CASSSGTGVGANVLTF.

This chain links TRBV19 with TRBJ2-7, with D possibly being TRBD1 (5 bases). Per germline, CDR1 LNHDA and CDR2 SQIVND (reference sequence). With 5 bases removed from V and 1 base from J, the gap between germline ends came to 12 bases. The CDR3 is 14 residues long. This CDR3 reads CASSQGSGSYEQYF. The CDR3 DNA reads TGTGCCAGTAGTCAGGGATCTGGGTCCTACGAGCAGTACTTC.

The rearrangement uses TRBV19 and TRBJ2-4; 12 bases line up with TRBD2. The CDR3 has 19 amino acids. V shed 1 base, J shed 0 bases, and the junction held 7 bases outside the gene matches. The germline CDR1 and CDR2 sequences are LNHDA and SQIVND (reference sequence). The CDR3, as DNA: TGTGCCAGTAGTATAGCGAGGACTAGCGGGAAAGTAGCCAAAAACATTCAGTACTTC. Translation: CASSIARTSGKVAKNIQYF. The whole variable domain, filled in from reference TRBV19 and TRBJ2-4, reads DGGITQSPKYLFRKEGQNVTLSCEQNLNHDAMYWYRQDPGQGLRLIYYSQIVNDFQKGDIAEGYSVSREKKESFPLTVTSAQKNPTAFYLCASSIARTSGKVAKNIQYFGAGTRLSVL.

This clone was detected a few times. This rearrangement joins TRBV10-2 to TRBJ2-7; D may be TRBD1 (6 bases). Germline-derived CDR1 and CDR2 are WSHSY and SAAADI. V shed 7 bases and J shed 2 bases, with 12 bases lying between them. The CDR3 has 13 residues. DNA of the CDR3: TGCGCCAGCATATCGGCAGGGGCCTACGAGCAGTACTTC. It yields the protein CASISAGAYEQYF.

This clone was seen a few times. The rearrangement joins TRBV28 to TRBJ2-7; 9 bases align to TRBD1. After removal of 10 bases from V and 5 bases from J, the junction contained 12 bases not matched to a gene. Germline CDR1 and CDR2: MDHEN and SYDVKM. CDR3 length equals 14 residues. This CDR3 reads CAITTGGTRNEQYF. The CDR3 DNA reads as TGTGCCATTACCACAGGGGGCACTCGGAACGAGCAGTACTTC.

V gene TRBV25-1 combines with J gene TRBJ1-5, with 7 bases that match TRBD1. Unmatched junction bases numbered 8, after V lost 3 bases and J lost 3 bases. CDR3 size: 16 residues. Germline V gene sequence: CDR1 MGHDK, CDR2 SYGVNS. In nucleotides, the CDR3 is TGTGCCAGCAGTGACTCAAAACAGGGGAACAATCAGCCCCAGCATTTT. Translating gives CASSDSKQGNNQPQHF. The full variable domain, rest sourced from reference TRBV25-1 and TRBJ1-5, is EADIYQTPRYLVIGTGKKITLECSQTMGHDKMYWYQQDPGMELHLIHYSYGVNSTEKGDLSSESTVSRIRTEHFPLTLESARPSHTSQYLCASSDSKQGNNQPQHFGDGTRLSIL.

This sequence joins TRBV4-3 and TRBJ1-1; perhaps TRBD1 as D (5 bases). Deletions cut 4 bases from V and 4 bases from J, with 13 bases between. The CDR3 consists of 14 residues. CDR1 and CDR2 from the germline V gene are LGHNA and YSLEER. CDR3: CASSRVFGGTEAFF. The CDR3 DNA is TGCGCCAGCAGCCGCGTTTTCGGGGGCACTGAAGCTTTCTTT.

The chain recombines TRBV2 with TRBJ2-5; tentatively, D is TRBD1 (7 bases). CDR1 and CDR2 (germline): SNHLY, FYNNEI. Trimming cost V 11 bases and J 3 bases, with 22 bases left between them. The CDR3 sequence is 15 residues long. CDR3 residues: CAAAIRGRGEETQYF. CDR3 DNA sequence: TGTGCCGCCGCAATCCGGGGCAGGGGGGAAGAGACCCAGTACTTC.

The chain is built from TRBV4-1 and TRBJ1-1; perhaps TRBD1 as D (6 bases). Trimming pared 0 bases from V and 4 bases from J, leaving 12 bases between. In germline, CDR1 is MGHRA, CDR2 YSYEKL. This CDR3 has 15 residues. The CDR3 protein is CASSQDRSGVTEAFF. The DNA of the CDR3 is TGCGCCAGCAGCCAAGATCGCTCAGGGGTCACTGAAGCTTTCTTT.

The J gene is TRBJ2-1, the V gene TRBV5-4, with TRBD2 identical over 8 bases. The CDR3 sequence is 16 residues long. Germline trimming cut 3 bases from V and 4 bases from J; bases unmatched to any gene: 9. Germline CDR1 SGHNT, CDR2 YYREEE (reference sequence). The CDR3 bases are TGTGCCAGCAGCTGGGGGGTAGCGGGGAGTTACAATGAGCAGTTCTTC. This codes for CASSWGVAGSYNEQFF.

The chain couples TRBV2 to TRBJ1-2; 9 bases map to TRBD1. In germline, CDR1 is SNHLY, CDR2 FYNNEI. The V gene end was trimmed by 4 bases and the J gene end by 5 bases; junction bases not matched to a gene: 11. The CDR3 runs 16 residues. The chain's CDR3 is CASSALITGGLYGYTF. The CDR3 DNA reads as TGTGCCAGCAGTGCCTTAATAACAGGGGGCCTTTATGGCTACACCTTC.

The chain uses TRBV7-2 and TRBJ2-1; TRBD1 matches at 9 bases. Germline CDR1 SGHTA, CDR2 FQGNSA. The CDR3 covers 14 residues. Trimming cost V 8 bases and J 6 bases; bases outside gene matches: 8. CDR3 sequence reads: CASGGQGTLNEQFF. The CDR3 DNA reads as TGTGCCAGCGGAGGACAGGGGACACTCAATGAGCAGTTCTTC.

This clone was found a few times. In DNA form, the CDR3 reads TGTGCCAGCAGTTCCGGGACTCTCGGGGGGACCCAGTACTTC. Translation gives CASSSGTLGGTQYF. V gene TRBV27 combines with J gene TRBJ2-5, with D perhaps matching TRBD2 (6 bases). Per the germline V gene, CDR1 is MNHEY and CDR2 is SMNVEV (reference sequence). CDR3 size: 14 residues. V was shortened by 4 bases and J by 7 bases, with 16 bases between the two germline ends.

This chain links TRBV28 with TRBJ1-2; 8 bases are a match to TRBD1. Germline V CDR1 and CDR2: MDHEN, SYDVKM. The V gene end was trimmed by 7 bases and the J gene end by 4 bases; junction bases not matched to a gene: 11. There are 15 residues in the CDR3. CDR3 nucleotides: TGTGCCAGCAAAATGGGTCAGGGGGCAGTCTATGGCTACACCTTC. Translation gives CASKMGQGAVYGYTF.

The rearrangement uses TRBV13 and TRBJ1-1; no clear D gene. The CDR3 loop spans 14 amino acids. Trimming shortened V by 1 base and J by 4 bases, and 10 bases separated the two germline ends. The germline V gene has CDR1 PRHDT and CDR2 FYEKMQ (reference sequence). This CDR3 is CASSLEGAGTEAFF. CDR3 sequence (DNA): TGTGCCAGCAGCTTAGAGGGAGCGGGCACTGAAGCTTTCTTT.

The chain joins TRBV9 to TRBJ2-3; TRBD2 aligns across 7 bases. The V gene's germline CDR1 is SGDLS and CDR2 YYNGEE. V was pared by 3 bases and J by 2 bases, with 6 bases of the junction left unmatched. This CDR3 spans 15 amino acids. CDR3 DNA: TGTGCCAGCAGCGCCTTTCTAGCGGACACAGATACGCAGTATTTT. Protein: CASSAFLADTDTQYF.